A single T cell receptor beta chain is shown here with its context. The data derive from a study of blood T cell repertoires in COVID-19. Repertoires were generated with immunoSEQ multiplex PCR, while TCRdb's copy carries only in-frame clones and drops some. The data hold approximately 260,000 clones, with roughly 80% observed a single time. This CDR3 has 15 residues. The V gene's germline CDR1 is SNHLY and CDR2 FYNNEI. Trimming at V came to 6 bases and at J to 0 bases, leaving 3 bases not matched to a gene. Specimen: PBMCs or T cells enriched from blood (not recorded which). This clonotype originated in a man in his fifties who had recovered from COVID-19. V is TRBV2 and J is TRBJ2-1, with TRBD2 matching over 9 bases. The chain's CDR3 is CASRGGGGSYNEQFF. The CDR3 DNA reads TGTGCCAGCAGAGGCGGGGGGGGCTCCTACAATGAGCAGTTCTTC.